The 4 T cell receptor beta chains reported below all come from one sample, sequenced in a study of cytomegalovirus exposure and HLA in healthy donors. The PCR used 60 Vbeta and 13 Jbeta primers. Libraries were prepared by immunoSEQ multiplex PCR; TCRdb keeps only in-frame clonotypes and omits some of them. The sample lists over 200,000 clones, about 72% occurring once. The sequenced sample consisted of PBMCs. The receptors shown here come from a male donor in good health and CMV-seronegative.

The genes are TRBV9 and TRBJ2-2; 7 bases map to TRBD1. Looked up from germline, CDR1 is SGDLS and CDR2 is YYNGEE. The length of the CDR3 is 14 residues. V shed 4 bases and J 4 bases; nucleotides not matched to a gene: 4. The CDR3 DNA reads TGTGCCAGCAGCTCACCAGGGGGCACCGGGGAGCTGTTTTTT. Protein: CASSSPGGTGELFF.

The CDR3 region is CASSKGGTSLTYNEQFF. The CDR3 DNA follows: TGTGCCAGCAGTAAAGGTGGGACTAGCCTGACCTACAATGAGCAGTTCTTC. V and J are TRBV6-1 and TRBJ2-1; 9 bases map to TRBD2. With V trimmed by 5 bases and J by 2 bases, 10 bases remained unmatched. Germline CDR1 MNHNS, CDR2 SASEGT. This CDR3 region has 17 residues.

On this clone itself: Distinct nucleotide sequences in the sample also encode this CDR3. The CDR3 region is CASSRGRNEKLFF. For the CDR3, the DNA is TGTGCCAGTAGTAGGGGCCGCAATGAAAAACTGTTTTTT. The chain combines TRBV19 with TRBJ1-4; D is possibly TRBD1 (5 bases). Trimming left V 4 bases short and J 5 bases short, with 8 bases between. The CDR3 contains 13 residues. Germline V gene sequence: CDR1 LNHDA, CDR2 SQIVND (reference sequence). The full variable domain, in which reference TRBV19 and TRBJ1-4 provide the parts outside the CDR3, is DGGITQSPKYLFRKEGQNVTLSCEQNLNHDAMYWYRQDPGQGLRLIYYSQIVNDFQKGDIAEGYSVSREKKESFPLTVTSAQKNPTAFYLCASSRGRNEKLFFGSGTQLSVL.

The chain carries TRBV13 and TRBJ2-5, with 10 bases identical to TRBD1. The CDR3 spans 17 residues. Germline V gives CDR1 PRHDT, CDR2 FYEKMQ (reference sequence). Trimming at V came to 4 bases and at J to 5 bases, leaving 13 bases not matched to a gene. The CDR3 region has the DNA TGTGCCAGCAGCTCAGCCGGGACAGGGGTTTTCTTCGAGACCCAGTACTTC. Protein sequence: CASSSAGTGVFFETQYF.